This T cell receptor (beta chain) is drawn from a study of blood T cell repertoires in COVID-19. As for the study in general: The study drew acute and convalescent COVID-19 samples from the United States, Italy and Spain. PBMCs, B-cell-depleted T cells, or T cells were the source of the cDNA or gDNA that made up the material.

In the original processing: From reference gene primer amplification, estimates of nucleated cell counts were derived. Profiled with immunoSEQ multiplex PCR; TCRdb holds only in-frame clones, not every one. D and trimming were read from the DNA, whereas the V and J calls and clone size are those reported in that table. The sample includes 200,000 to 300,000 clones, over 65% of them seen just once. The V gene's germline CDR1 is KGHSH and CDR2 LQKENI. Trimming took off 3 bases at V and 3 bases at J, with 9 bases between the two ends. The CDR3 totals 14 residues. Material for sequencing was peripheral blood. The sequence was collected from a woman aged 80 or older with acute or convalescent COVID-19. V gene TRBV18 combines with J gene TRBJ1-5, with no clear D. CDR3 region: CASSPNRANQPQHF. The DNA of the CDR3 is TGTGCCAGCTCACCGAACAGAGCCAATCAGCCCCAGCATTTT.